The clone carrying this TCR beta chain was found many times. Its specificity is unknown. These data are taken from a study of spatial heterogeneity in lung cancer. The study, taken as a whole, reports: At resection, ubiquitous expanded tumor TCRs appeared in blood more than at follow-up.

The ends were cut back, 5 bases at V and 10 bases at J, with 28 bases in the middle. Germline V gene sequence: CDR1 SGHAT, CDR2 FQNNGV. This CDR3 has 17 amino acids. As for time point: sample taken at primary tumor resection. Sequencing covered unsorted whole RNA taken from tumor, nontumor lung or frozen PBMC. Every cDNA TCR molecule received its own unique molecular identifier. TCRdb re-derived calls from the 5' RACE reads in MiXCR, one entry per CDR3 protein. The sample comprises 7,000 or so distinct CDR3 sequences, 6.5% to 7.5% of which are singletons, and 60% to 80% rests with the top ten. The chain is built from TRBV11-2 and TRBJ2-3, with TRBD1 as a possible D gene (5 bases). The sequences come from PBMCs, collected at surgery. The receptor's source is a male donor with early-stage non-small cell lung cancer. The CDR3 region is CASSHYRDSRRSRAQYF. As DNA, the CDR3 is TGTGCCAGCAGCCATTACCGCGACAGCCGTCGTTCTCGAGCGCAGTATTTT.